Below, one T cell receptor (beta chain) is given with its context. This clonotype has more than one count but fewer than ten. The antigen it recognizes is unknown. Base qualities are not provided; no much larger clone lies one nucleotide away. The data are from a study of T-cell memory formation after mild COVID-19 (dated by TCRdb to the early 2020s). Context from the whole study: TCR sequence clusters from the two donors were found to be largely donor specific. The cohort comprised two young, previously healthy adult volunteers, one female and one male. In a couple of donors, T-cell clones that expanded and contracted after mild COVID-19 were followed by sequencing TCRalpha and TCRbeta repertoires longitudinally. The paper's findings and limits, for the study overall: From day 15 to 85, contracting clones showed balanced CD4/CD8 phenotypes, whereas a second wave of clones that expanded from day 15 to 37 leaned towards CD4+. The study covered only a couple of mild cases, and larger cohorts including severe cases with pre-infection samples were considered necessary. Some responding clones were found in pre-infection memory, which suggests that pre-existing cross-reactive memory T cells took part in the SARS-CoV-2 response. Whether the second-wave clones peaking on day 37 were SARS-CoV-2 specific was not confirmed. Contracting CD4+ clones were found mainly in CM and EM memory subsets, while CD8+ clones were enriched in EMRA.

Ficoll-Paque density gradient centrifugation was the method used to isolate PBMCs. The sequencer was an Illumina NovaSeq 6000. TCRalpha and TCRbeta cDNA libraries were constructed by 5'RACE with constant-segment primers, with sample barcodes and unique molecular identifiers being introduced. RNA was extracted from every sample with Trizol reagent. Amplification of the libraries took two PCR steps, and the second step added a second sample barcode plus Illumina TruSeq adapters. Sequencing of libraries was performed on an Illumina NovaSeq with 2 x 150 bp paired-end reads. Regarding the original processing steps: With migec v1.2.7, reads were demultiplexed and then collapsed into UMI-guided consensus sequences. Using mixcr v2.1.11, UMI consensuses were aligned to TRA and TRB V and J templates and then assembled into clonotypes. A clonotype was counted as expanded or contracted only if both edgeR and NoisET called the change significant, with noise models trained on biological replicates. For edgeR calls, the cutoffs were a false discovery rate-adjusted p below 0.01 and a log2 fold-change threshold of 1. As an exploratory analysis of dynamics, max-normalized trajectories of the 1000 most abundant clonotypes were examined by PCA with hierarchical clustering. The CD4 or CD8 phenotype of responding clones was assigned using the separately sequenced CD4+ and CD8+ repertoires. The public reads were reprocessed in TCRdb via fastp at Q25 and MiXCR, keeping in-frame beta chains. CDR3 protein sequences are deduplicated, and each keeps its most common genes and DNA. The V and J calls reflect TCRdb's pipeline rather than the authors' work. This sample has some 440,000 distinct CDR3 sequences in its table, and 25% of those were observed once. The ten largest clones represent about an eighth of the sample.

This clonotype originated in an adult woman who had mild COVID-19 (a few samples of this study predate the infection). The sample titles of this study are shuffled in the database, so cell type and time point are left out; the donor was told from shared clones. The sequenced sample was PBMCs or a T cell subset sorted from them (not recorded which).

The DNA sequence is as follows: TGTGCCAGCAGCCAAGCATCTAGCACCGCTTACTACGAGCAGTACTTC. Its translation reads: CASSQASSTAYYEQYF. The rearrangement joined TRBV3-1 to TRBJ2-7; the best D guess is TRBD2, with 5 bases matching. The CDR3 sequence holds 16 residues, the cysteine and phenylalanine included. Only the CDR3 portion is preserved as DNA: 48 bases, with reading frame beginning at the first base. Taken from the germline V gene (reference sequence), the CDR1 and CDR2 loops are LGHDT and YNNKEL. V gives up 1 base and J gives up 3 bases, and the segment between their germline ends measures 16 bases.